The rows below give T cell receptor beta chains drawn from one sample of a study of shared clonotypes between healthy human individuals. Sequencing used immunoSEQ multiplex PCR; TCRdb keeps in-frame clones, though not all of them. The data show about 2.2 million clones, around 93% seen once. Sequencing input: naive CD8+ T cells from PBMCs. Source of these receptors: a man younger than 30 in good health. Some clones in this sample may be carry-over from other donors' samples. Both conserved end residues are part of each CDR3. The D gene is left open where the match is weak. Not all rows give a size; the values are once, few, many and, for expanded clones, a class.

size: .
V: TRBV9
J: TRBJ2-1
D: .
length: 15
CDR3: CASSVGGSFYNEQFF
DNA: TGTGCCAGCAGCGTAGGTGGGAGTTTCTACAATGAGCAGTTCTTC

size: few
V: TRBV9
J: TRBJ1-5
D: .
length: 14
CDR3: CASGGRAFGQPQHF
DNA: TGTGCCAGTGGGGGCAGGGCGTTCGGGCAGCCCCAGCATTTT

size: once
V: TRBV5-1
J: TRBJ1-5
D: TRBD1
length: 15
CDR3: CASSPGGPVNQPQHF
DNA: TGCGCCAGCAGCCCAGGGGGGCCGGTAAATCAGCCCCAGCATTTT

size: .
V: TRBV7-8
J: TRBJ2-7
D: TRBD2
length: 15
CDR3: CASSLVGSSGYEQYF
DNA: TGTGCCAGCAGCTTAGTAGGTTCTAGCGGGTACGAGCAGTACTTC

size: .
V: TRBV6-1
J: TRBJ2-7
D: .
length: 12
CDR3: CATSDSSYEQYF
DNA: TGTGCCACCTCGGATTCTTCCTACGAGCAGTACTTC

size: .
V: TRBV2
J: TRBJ2-3
D: .
length: 15
CDR3: CASSEALVKADTQYF
DNA: TGTGCCAGCAGTGAAGCGCTGGTGAAAGCAGATACGCAGTATTTT

size: .
V: TRBV6-5
J: TRBJ2-2
D: TRBD2
length: 16
CDR3: CASSSATSGRSGELFF
DNA: TGTGCCAGCAGTTCCGCCACTAGCGGGAGATCCGGGGAGCTGTTTTTT

size: .
V: TRBV19
J: TRBJ2-7
D: .
length: 12
CDR3: CASSGSGYEQYF
DNA: TGTGCCAGTAGCGGGAGCGGCTACGAGCAGTACTTC

size: .
V: TRBV19
J: TRBJ1-1
D: .
length: 15
CDR3: CASSWGGGGNTEAFF
DNA: TGTGCCAGTAGTTGGGGGGGAGGTGGGAACACTGAAGCTTTCTTT

size: .
V: TRBV7-6
J: TRBJ2-1
D: .
length: 17
CDR3: CASAPVGRARAGNEQFF
DNA: TGTGCCAGCGCACCAGTGGGTAGGGCCAGGGCGGGTAATGAGCAGTTCTTC

size: .
V: TRBV6-1
J: TRBJ2-7
D: TRBD1
length: 14
CDR3: CASRDRQGWYEQYF
DNA: TGTGCCAGCAGGGACAGACAGGGGTGGTACGAGCAGTACTTC

size: .
V: TRBV27
J: TRBJ2-3
D: .
length: 14
CDR3: CASSFFRGTDTQYF
DNA: TGTGCCAGCAGTTTCTTTCGCGGCACAGATACGCAGTATTTT

size: few
V: TRBV27
J: TRBJ1-4
D: .
length: 11
CDR3: CASSYGEKLFF
DNA: TGTGCCAGCAGTTACGGGGAAAAACTGTTTTTT

size: .
V: TRBV27
J: TRBJ2-7
D: TRBD2
length: 19
CDR3: CASSPLGFASSGRAYEQYF
DNA: TGTGCCAGCTCCCCCCTCGGGTTCGCCAGTAGCGGGAGGGCCTACGAGCAGTACTTC

size: .
V: TRBV7-3
J: TRBJ2-3
D: TRBD2
length: 18
CDR3: CASSPQRTSRGHPDTQYF
DNA: TGTGCCAGCAGCCCTCAGAGGACTAGCAGAGGGCACCCAGATACGCAGTATTTT

size: .
V: TRBV6-5
J: TRBJ2-6
D: .
length: 15
CDR3: CASSYVPSGANVLTF
DNA: TGTGCCAGCAGTTACGTCCCCTCTGGGGCCAACGTCCTGACTTTC

size: .
V: TRBV27
J: TRBJ1-2
D: TRBD1
length: 14
CDR3: CASSYRGQWAGYTF
DNA: TGTGCCAGCAGTTATAGGGGGCAGTGGGCTGGCTACACCTTC

size: .
V: TRBV7-3
J: TRBJ1-5
D: .
length: 18
CDR3: CASSLMGDWGISNQPQHF
DNA: TGTGCCAGCAGCTTAATGGGGGACTGGGGGATTAGCAATCAGCCCCAGCATTTT

size: .
V: TRBV7-2
J: TRBJ2-1
D: .
length: 12
CDR3: CASSLATTEQFF
DNA: TGTGCCAGCAGCTTAGCCACGACCGAGCAGTTCTTC

size: .
V: TRBV28
J: TRBJ1-3
D: .
length: 14
CDR3: CASRVTSSGNTIYF
DNA: TGTGCCAGCAGGGTGACAAGCTCTGGAAACACCATATATTTT

size: .
V: TRBV4-1
J: TRBJ1-2
D: TRBD1
length: 17
CDR3: CASSQVAPDRGTYGYTF
DNA: TGCGCCAGCAGCCAAGTTGCCCCCGACAGGGGGACGTATGGCTACACCTTC

size: .
V: TRBV2
J: TRBJ1-4
D: TRBD1
length: 17
CDR3: CASSEAGTEVLNEKLFF
DNA: TGTGCCAGCAGTGAAGCCGGGACAGAAGTCTTAAATGAAAAACTGTTTTTT

size: .
V: TRBV5-1
J: TRBJ2-7
D: TRBD1
length: 16
CDR3: CASSSRTGLPDYEQYF
DNA: TGCGCCAGCAGCTCCCGGACAGGGCTTCCGGACTACGAGCAGTACTTC

size: .
V: TRBV6-1
J: TRBJ2-1
D: .
length: 15
CDR3: CASSEWEGTYNEQFF
DNA: TGTGCCAGCAGTGAGTGGGAAGGGACCTACAATGAGCAGTTCTTC

size: .
V: TRBV18
J: TRBJ2-1
D: .
length: 16
CDR3: CASSPLLSFGDNEQFF
DNA: TGTGCCAGCTCACCCCTTTTGAGTTTTGGAGACAATGAGCAGTTCTTC

size: .
V: TRBV28
J: TRBJ2-2
D: TRBD2
length: 16
CDR3: CASSPTLAGNTGELFF
DNA: TGTGCCAGCAGCCCGACGCTAGCGGGGAACACCGGGGAGCTGTTTTTT

size: .
V: TRBV29-1
J: TRBJ2-7
D: .
length: 12
CDR3: CSVAGGIYEQYF
DNA: TGCAGCGTTGCAGGGGGGATCTACGAGCAGTACTTC

size: .
V: TRBV27
J: TRBJ2-3
D: TRBD1
length: 16
CDR3: CASHTGQGAGTDTQYF
DNA: TGTGCCAGCCACACCGGTCAGGGGGCCGGTACAGATACGCAGTATTTT

size: .
V: TRBV7-3
J: TRBJ1-1
D: .
length: 16
CDR3: CASSLMRRDKNTEAFF
DNA: TGTGCCAGCAGCTTAATGCGCCGGGACAAAAACACTGAAGCTTTCTTT

size: .
V: TRBV27
J: TRBJ1-5
D: .
length: 16
CDR3: CASRHTGTPSNQPQHF
DNA: TGTGCCAGCAGGCATACAGGGACCCCTAGCAATCAGCCCCAGCATTTT

size: few
V: TRBV27
J: TRBJ1-4
D: .
length: 15
CDR3: CASSPWTATNEKLFF
DNA: TGTGCCAGCAGTCCATGGACAGCAACTAATGAAAAACTGTTTTTT

size: .
V: TRBV7-8
J: TRBJ1-2
D: TRBD1
length: 13
CDR3: CASSRTGGYGYTF
DNA: TGTGCCAGCAGCCGTACAGGGGGCTATGGCTACACCTTC

size: .
V: TRBV28
J: TRBJ2-7
D: TRBD2
length: 16
CDR3: CASSLLNREGSYEQYF
DNA: TGTGCCAGCAGTTTATTGAATCGGGAGGGCTCCTACGAGCAGTACTTC

size: .
V: TRBV28
J: TRBJ1-5
D: TRBD1
length: 14
CDR3: CASSLFRGQQPQHF
DNA: TGTGCCAGCAGTTTATTCAGGGGGCAGCAGCCCCAGCATTTT

size: .
V: TRBV27
J: TRBJ2-7
D: .
length: 11
CDR3: CATRRAYEQYF
DNA: TGTGCCACCCGCAGGGCCTACGAGCAGTACTTC

size: .
V: TRBV2
J: TRBJ2-6
D: TRBD1
length: 20
CDR3: CASKKMGEDRGRTGANVLTF
DNA: TGTGCCAGCAAAAAAATGGGGGAGGACAGGGGGCGCACTGGGGCCAACGTCCTGACTTTC

size: .
V: TRBV7-9
J: TRBJ2-1
D: TRBD2
length: 16
CDR3: CASSPPSGKSYNEQFF
DNA: TGTGCCAGCAGCCCGCCCAGCGGGAAATCCTACAATGAGCAGTTCTTC

size: .
V: TRBV29-1
J: TRBJ2-7
D: TRBD2
length: 12
CDR3: CSAGLAGREQYF
DNA: TGCAGCGCTGGACTAGCGGGACGGGAGCAGTACTTC

size: once
V: TRBV18
J: TRBJ2-3
D: .
length: 17
CDR3: CASSPPRFRGSTDTQYF
DNA: TGTGCCAGCTCACCACCGAGGTTTCGCGGGAGCACAGATACGCAGTATTTT

size: .
V: TRBV6-1
J: TRBJ2-1
D: TRBD2
length: 17
CDR3: CASSEVVLAGEGWEQFF
DNA: TGTGCCAGCAGTGAAGTTGTACTAGCGGGAGAGGGATGGGAGCAGTTCTTC

size: .
V: TRBV15
J: TRBJ1-2
D: TRBD1
length: 15
CDR3: CATSRGTGSNYGYTF
DNA: TGTGCCACCAGCAGGGGGACAGGGTCTAACTATGGCTACACCTTC

size: .
V: TRBV7-9
J: TRBJ2-7
D: .
length: 17
CDR3: CASSPSLAPDLAYEQYF
DNA: TGTGCCAGCAGCCCGAGTCTAGCCCCAGACTTAGCCTACGAGCAGTACTTC

size: .
V: TRBV19
J: TRBJ1-5
D: .
length: 12
CDR3: CASSIALLPQHF
DNA: TGTGCCAGTAGTATTGCCCTTTTACCCCAGCATTTT

size: .
V: TRBV20-1
J: TRBJ2-1
D: TRBD2
length: 11
CDR3: CSGDLAGGGFF
DNA: TGCAGTGGGGACCTAGCGGGAGGAGGGTTCTTC

size: .
V: TRBV5-3
J: TRBJ2-7
D: .
length: 16
CDR3: CARSFFGWACFYEQYF
DNA: TGTGCCAGAAGCTTCTTCGGCTGGGCCTGCTTTTACGAGCAGTACTTC

size: .
V: TRBV5-4
J: TRBJ1-2
D: .
length: 11
CDR3: CASSGFGGYTF
DNA: TGTGCCAGCAGCGGATTTGGAGGCTACACCTTC

size: once
V: TRBV7-9
J: TRBJ2-1
D: TRBD2
length: 15
CDR3: CASSSPTSGYNEQFF
DNA: TGTGCCAGCAGCTCCCCGACTAGCGGATACAATGAGCAGTTCTTC

size: .
V: TRBV5-6
J: TRBJ2-7
D: .
length: 15
CDR3: CASSLDGGNSYEQYF
DNA: TGTGCCAGCAGCTTGGACGGTGGCAACTCCTACGAGCAGTACTTC

size: .
V: TRBV6-5
J: TRBJ1-1
D: .
length: 14
CDR3: CASSRGLGNTEAFF
DNA: TGTGCCAGCAGCCGAGGGTTGGGGAACACTGAAGCTTTCTTT

size: .
V: TRBV7-2
J: TRBJ2-1
D: TRBD1
length: 15
CDR3: CASSLGTALYNEQFF
DNA: TGTGCCAGCAGCCTCGGGACAGCGCTCTACAATGAGCAGTTCTTC

size: once
V: TRBV5-4
J: TRBJ2-1
D: TRBD2
length: 17
CDR3: CASSLDGRRGRFNEQFF
DNA: TGTGCCAGCAGCTTGGATGGCAGACGCGGGAGATTCAATGAGCAGTTCTTC